The rows below give T cell receptor beta chains drawn from one sample of a study of blood T cell repertoires in COVID-19. The table came from immunoSEQ multiplex PCR; TCRdb's copy has only in-frame clones and leaves some out. Of approximately 310,000 clones detected, approximately 81% appear once; the ten largest clones hold approximately 1.9%. The specimen sequenced was PBMCs or T cells enriched from blood (not recorded which). All receptors come from a woman in her thirties who had been exposed to COVID-19. Each CDR3 is given without its conserved first and last residue. The order of the fields is clone size, V gene, CDR3 protein. Size is stated for part of the rows, as once, few or many counts, or as a class when the clone is expanded.

. TRBV5-1 ASSLAYRVRGYNEQF
. TRBV28 ASSPTGGENTIY
. TRBV18 ASSSGTGGSSYGYT
. TRBV19 ASARGYQETQY
. TRBV19 AGSRQGSNEQF
. TRBV9 ASSVAPSEGQETQY
. TRBV6-2/TRBV6-3 ASSYISGGSRETQY
. TRBV11-2 ASSPQWDRRGEKLF
. TRBV27 ASSLGGLQH
. TRBV28 ASSPSGGFQPQH
. TRBV5-6 ASSPPYGQGAWEQY
. TRBV28 ASSQGGANEKLF
. TRBV28 ASSSSGGIYNSPLH
. TRBV28 ASSSYQLQPQH
few TRBV27 ASSMTSSPYEQY
. TRBV7-3 ASSQSGDLTYNEQF